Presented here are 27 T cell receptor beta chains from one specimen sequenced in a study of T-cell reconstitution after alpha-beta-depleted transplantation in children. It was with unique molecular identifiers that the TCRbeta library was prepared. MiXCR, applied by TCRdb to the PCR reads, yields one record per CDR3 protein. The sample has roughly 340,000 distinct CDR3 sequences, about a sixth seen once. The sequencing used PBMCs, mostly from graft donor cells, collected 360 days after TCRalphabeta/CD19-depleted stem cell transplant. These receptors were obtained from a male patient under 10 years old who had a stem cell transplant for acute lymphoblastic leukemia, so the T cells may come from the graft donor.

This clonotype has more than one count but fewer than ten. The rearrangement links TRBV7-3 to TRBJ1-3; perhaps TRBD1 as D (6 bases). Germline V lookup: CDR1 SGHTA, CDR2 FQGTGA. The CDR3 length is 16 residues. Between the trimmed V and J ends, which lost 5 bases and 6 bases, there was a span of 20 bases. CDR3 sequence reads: CASSQPGQSAENTIYF. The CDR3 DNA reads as TGTGCCAGCAGCCAGCCTGGACAGTCGGCTGAAAACACCATATATTTT.

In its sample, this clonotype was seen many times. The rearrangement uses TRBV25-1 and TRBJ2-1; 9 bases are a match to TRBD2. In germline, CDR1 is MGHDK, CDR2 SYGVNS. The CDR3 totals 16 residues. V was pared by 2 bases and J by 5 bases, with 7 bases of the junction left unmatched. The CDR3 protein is CASSEIPSGADNEQFF. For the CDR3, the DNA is TGTGCCAGCAGTGAAATCCCTAGCGGGGCTGACAATGAGCAGTTCTTC. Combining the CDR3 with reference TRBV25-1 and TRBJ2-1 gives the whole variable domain EADIYQTPRYLVIGTGKKITLECSQTMGHDKMYWYQQDPGMELHLIHYSYGVNSTEKGDLSSESTVSRIRTEHFPLTLESARPSHTSQYLCASSEIPSGADNEQFFGPGTRLTVL.

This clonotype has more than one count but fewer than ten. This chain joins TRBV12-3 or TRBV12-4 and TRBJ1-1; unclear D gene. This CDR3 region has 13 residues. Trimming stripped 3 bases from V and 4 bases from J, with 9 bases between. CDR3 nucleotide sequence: TGTGCCAGCAGTTTGCCCCCGGCCACTGAAGCTTTCTTT. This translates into CASSLPPATEAFF.

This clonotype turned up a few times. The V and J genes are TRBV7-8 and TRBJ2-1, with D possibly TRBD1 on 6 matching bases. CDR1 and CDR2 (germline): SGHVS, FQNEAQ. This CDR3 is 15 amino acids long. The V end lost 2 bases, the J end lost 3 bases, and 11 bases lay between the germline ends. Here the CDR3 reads CASSLTRGSYNEQFF. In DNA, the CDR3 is TGTGCCAGCAGCTTAACCAGGGGAAGCTACAATGAGCAGTTCTTC.

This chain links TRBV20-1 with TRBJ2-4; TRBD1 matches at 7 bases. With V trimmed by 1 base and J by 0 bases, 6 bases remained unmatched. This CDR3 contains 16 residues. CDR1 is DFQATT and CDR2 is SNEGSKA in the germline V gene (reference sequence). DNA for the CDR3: TGCAGTGCTAGAGGACAGGGCTTCGGAGCCAAAAACATTCAGTACTTC. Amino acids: CSARGQGFGAKNIQYF.

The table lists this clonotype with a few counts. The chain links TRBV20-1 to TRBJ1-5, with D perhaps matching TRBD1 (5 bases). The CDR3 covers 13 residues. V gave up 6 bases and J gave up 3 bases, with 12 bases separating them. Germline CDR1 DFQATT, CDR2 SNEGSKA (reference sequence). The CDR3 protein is CSARRGVNQPQHF. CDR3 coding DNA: TGCAGTGCCCGGAGAGGGGTCAATCAGCCCCAGCATTTT.

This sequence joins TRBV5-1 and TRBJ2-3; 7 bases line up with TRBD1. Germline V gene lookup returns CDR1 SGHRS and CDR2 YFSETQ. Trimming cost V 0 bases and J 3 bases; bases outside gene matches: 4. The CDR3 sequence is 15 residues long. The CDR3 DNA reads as TGCGCCAGCAGCTTGGGACAGGGCGATACAGATACGCAGTATTTT. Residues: CASSLGQGDTDTQYF.

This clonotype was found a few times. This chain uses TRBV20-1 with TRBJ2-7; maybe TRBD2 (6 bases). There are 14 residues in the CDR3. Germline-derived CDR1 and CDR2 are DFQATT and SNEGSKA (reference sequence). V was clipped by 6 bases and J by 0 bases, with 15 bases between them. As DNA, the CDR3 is TGCAGTGCCCCCTCCGGGACTCACTCCTACGAGCAGTACTTC. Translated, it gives CSAPSGTHSYEQYF.

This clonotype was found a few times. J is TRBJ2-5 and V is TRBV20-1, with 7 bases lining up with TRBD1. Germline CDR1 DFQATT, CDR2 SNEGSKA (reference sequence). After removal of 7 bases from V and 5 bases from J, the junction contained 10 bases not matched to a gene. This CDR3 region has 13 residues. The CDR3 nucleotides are TGCAGTGAGGGACAGTGGTCGTCGGAGACCCAGTACTTC. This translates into CSEGQWSSETQYF.

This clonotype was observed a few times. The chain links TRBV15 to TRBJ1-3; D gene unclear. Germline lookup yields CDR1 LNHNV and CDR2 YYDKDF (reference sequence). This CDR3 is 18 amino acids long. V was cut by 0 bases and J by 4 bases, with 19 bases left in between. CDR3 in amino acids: CATSRDVRLSPGGNTIYF. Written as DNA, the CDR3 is TGTGCCACCAGCAGAGACGTGAGGCTAAGCCCAGGAGGAAACACCATATATTTT. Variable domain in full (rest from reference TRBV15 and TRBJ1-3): DAMVIQNPRYQVTQFGKPVTLSCSQTLNHNVMYWYQQKSSQAPKLLFHYYDKDFNNEADTPDNFQSRRPNTSFCFLDIRSPGLGDTAMYLCATSRDVRLSPGGNTIYFGEGSWLTVV.

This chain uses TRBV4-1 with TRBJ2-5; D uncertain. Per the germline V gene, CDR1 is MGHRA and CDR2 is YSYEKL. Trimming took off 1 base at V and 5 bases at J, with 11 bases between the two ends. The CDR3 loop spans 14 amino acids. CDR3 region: CASSQASPYETQYF. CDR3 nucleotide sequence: TGCGCCAGCAGCCAAGCTTCACCCTACGAGACCCAGTACTTC.

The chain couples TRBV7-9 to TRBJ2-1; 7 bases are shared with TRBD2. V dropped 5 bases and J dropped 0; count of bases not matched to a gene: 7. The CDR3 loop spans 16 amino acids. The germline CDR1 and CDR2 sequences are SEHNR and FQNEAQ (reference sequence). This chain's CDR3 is CASSPRGGSSYNEQFF. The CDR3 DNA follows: TGTGCCAGCAGCCCACGCGGCGGGAGCTCCTACAATGAGCAGTTCTTC.

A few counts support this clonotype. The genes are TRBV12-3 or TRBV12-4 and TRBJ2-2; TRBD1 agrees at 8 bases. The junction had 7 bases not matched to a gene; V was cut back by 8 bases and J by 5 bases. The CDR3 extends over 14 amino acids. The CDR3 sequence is CASARGRETGELFF. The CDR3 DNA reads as TGTGCCAGCGCCAGGGGGCGCGAAACCGGGGAGCTGTTTTTT.

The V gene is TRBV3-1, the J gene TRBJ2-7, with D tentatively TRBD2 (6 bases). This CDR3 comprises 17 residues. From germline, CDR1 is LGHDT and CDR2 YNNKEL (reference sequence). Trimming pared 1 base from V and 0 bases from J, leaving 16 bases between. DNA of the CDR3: TGTGCCAGCAGCCAAGGGATTTTCGGCGGGATCTCCTACGAGCAGTACTTC. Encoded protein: CASSQGIFGGISYEQYF.

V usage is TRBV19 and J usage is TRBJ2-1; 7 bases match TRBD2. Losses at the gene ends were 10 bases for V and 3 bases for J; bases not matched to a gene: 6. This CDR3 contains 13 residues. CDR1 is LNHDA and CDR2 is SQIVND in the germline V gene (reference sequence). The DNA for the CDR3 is TGTGCCACTTGGGGCGGGAGCTACAATGAGCAGTTCTTC. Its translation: CATWGGSYNEQFF.

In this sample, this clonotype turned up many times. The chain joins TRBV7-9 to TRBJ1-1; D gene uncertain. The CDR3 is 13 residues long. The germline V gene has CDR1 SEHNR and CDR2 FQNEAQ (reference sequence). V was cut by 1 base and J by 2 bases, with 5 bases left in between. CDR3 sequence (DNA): TGTGCCAGCAGCTTAGTGGATAACACTGAAGCTTTCTTT. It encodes CASSLVDNTEAFF.

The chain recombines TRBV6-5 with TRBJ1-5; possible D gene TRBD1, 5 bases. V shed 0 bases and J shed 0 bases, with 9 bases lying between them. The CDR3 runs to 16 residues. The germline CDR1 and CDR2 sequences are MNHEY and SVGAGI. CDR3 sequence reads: CASSYSLRASNQPQHF. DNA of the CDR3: TGTGCCAGCAGTTACTCGCTCAGGGCTAGCAATCAGCCCCAGCATTTT.

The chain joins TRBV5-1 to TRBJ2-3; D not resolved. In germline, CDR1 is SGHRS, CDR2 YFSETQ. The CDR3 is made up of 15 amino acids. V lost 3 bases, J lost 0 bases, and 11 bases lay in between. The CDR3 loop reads CASSSRTSSTDTQYF. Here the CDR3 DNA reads TGCGCCAGCAGCTCTCGGACGTCTAGCACAGATACGCAGTATTTT.

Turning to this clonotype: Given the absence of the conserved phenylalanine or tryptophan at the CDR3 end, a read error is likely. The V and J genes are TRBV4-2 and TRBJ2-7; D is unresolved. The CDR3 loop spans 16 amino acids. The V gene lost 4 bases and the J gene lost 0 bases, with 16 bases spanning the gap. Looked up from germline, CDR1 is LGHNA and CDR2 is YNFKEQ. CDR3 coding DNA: TGTGCCAGCAGCCTTTACGGAGACCGGAGCTCCTACGAGCAGTACATC. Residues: CASSLYGDRSSYEQYI.

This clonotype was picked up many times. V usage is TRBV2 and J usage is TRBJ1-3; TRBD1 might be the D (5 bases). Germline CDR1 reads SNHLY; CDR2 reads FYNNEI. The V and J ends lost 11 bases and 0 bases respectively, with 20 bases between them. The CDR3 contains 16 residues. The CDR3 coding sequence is TGTGCCGCGTGGACGGTCAGCAGGGACTCTGGAAACACCATATATTTT. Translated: CAAWTVSRDSGNTIYF.

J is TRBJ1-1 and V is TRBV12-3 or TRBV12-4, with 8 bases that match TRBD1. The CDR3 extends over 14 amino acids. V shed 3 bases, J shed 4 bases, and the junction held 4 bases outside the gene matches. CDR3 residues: CASSFRTGTTEAFF. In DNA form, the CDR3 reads TGTGCCAGCAGTTTCAGGACAGGGACCACTGAAGCTTTCTTT.

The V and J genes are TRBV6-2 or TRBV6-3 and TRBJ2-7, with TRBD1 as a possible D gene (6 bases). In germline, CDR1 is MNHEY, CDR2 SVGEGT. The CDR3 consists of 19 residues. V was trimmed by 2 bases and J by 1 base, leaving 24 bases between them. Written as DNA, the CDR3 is TGTGCCAGCAGTTACCAATACATGGGGGCTCAATTCAAGTCCTACGAGCAGTACTTC. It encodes CASSYQYMGAQFKSYEQYF.

DNA for the CDR3: TGCAGTGCTAGGGGGGATGGTAGGGGGCTCTACGAGCAGTACTTC. Protein: CSARGDGRGLYEQYF. The chain joins TRBV20-1 to TRBJ2-7; 7 positions match TRBD1. The CDR3 runs 15 residues. From germline, CDR1 is DFQATT and CDR2 SNEGSKA (reference sequence). The V gene end was trimmed by 3 bases and the J gene end by 3 bases; junction bases not matched to a gene: 11.

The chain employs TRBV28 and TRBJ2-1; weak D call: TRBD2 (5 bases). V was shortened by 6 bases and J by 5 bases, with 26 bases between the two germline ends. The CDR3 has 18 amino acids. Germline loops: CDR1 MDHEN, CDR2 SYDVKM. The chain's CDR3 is CASSNGDLTGLRHNEQFF. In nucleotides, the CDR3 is TGTGCCAGCAGCAACGGGGATCTAACCGGGCTCCGTCACAATGAGCAGTTCTTC.

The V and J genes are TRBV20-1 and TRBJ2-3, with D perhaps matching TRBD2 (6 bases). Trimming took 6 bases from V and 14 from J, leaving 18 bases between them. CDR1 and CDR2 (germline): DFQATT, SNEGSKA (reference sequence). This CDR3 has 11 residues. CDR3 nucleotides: TGCAGTGCAGCACCGGGAGATAGTCGGTATTTT. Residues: CSAAPGDSRYF.

The CDR3 is CASSLGVVTEAFF. CDR3 DNA: TGTGCCAGCAGCTTAGGGGTCGTCACTGAAGCTTTCTTT. This chain connects TRBV11-1 to TRBJ1-1; D is unresolved. Germline assignment: CDR1 SGHAT and CDR2 FQDESV (reference sequence). Trimming took off 1 base at V and 4 bases at J, with 7 bases between the two ends. CDR3 length equals 13 residues. Using reference TRBV11-1 and TRBJ1-1 for the parts outside the CDR3, the full variable domain is EAEVAQSPRYKITEKSQAVAFWCDPISGHATLYWYRQILGQGPELLVQFQDESVVDDSQLPKDRFSAERLKGVDSTLKIQPAELGDSAMYLCASSLGVVTEAFFGQGTRLTVV.

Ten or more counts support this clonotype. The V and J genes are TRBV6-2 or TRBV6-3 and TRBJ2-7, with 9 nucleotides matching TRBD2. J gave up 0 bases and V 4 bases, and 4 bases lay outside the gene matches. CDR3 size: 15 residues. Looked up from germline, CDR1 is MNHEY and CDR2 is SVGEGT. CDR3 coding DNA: TGTGCCAGCAGTTCCTTAGCGGGAGCCTCCTACGAGCAGTACTTC. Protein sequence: CASSSLAGASYEQYF.